Presented here are 5 T cell receptor beta chains from one specimen sequenced in a study of T cell repertoires in cytomegalovirus infection. TCRdb recomputed calls from the reads with MiXCR, one row per CDR3 protein. This sample has about 130,000 distinct CDR3 sequences, with about 10% found just once. Input material: PBMCs. The receptors here all came from a human donor in good health (CMV status not recorded). Some clones in this sample may be carry-over from other donors' samples.

This clonotype was recorded at least ten times. The chain carries TRBV6-6 and TRBJ2-7, with D possibly matching TRBD1 (5 bases). The CDR3 runs 15 residues. Germline CDR1 and CDR2: MNHNY and SVGAGI (reference sequence). Trimming left V 2 bases short and J 4 bases short, with 15 bases between. CDR3 bases: TGTGCCAGCAGTTACCAACCATTAGGACATTACGAGCAGTACTTC. Amino acid sequence: CASSYQPLGHYEQYF.

This chain connects TRBV29-1 to TRBJ2-6; tentative D call: TRBD1 (6 bases). Per germline, CDR1 SQVTM and CDR2 ANQGSEA. Trimming left V 2 bases short and J 0 bases short, with 11 bases between. This CDR3 is built from 16 residues. The CDR3 spells CSVERDTDSGANVLTF. DNA of the CDR3: TGCAGCGTTGAACGGGACACCGACTCTGGGGCCAACGTCCTGACTTTC.

This clonotype came up many times. V gene TRBV7-2 combines with J gene TRBJ1-3; 7 bases agree with TRBD1. V lost 3 bases, J lost 2 bases, and 4 bases stayed unmatched. Germline values: CDR1 SGHTA, CDR2 FQGNSA. The CDR3 loop spans 15 amino acids. CDR3 in DNA: TGTGCCAGCAGCTTTGAAGGGACAGCTGGAAACACCATATATTTT. It yields the protein CASSFEGTAGNTIYF.

This rearrangement joins TRBV5-4 to TRBJ2-7; D is unclear. V shed 2 bases and J shed 0 bases, with 12 bases lying between them. The CDR3 sequence is 15 residues long. CDR1 is SGHNT and CDR2 is YYREEE in the germline V gene (reference sequence). The CDR3 bases are TGTGCCAGCAGCTTAAAAAACGGAAGCTCCTACGAGCAGTACTTC. Translated: CASSLKNGSSYEQYF.

This clonotype is judged medium-sized. The CDR3 region has the DNA TGTGCCAGCAGCTTAGGCGGCTTCACAGATACGCAGTATTTT. Its translation: CASSLGGFTDTQYF. V usage is TRBV7-2 and J usage is TRBJ2-3; D gene uncertain. The CDR3 length is 14 residues. Germline assignment: CDR1 SGHTA and CDR2 FQGNSA. Trimming shortened V by 1 base and J by 2 bases, and 7 bases separated the two germline ends.